Listed below are T cell receptor beta chains from one sample, sequenced in a study of regulatory T cells in long-lasting Graves disease. One entry per CDR3 protein, called by TCRdb with MiXCR from the multiplex PCR reads. The sample yields 650,000 to 850,000 distinct CDR3 sequences, 30% seen once. The sequenced sample was peripheral blood mononuclear cells (PBMCs), obtained when the disease was refractory, from a patient treated with antithyroid drugs. These receptors all stem from a female donor with Graves disease. CDR3s include the opening cysteine and the closing phenylalanine or tryptophan. A D gene is named only where the DNA matches it firmly. Size is omitted from some rows. Given values are once, few, many or a class for expanded clones.

CDR3 length,clone size,J gene,V gene,D gene,CDR3 DNA,CDR3 protein
15,few,TRBJ1-2,TRBV28,.,TGTGCCAGCAGTTTCCGGGGCCTTACCGGTTATGGCTACACCTTC,CASSFRGLTGYGYTF
11,.,TRBJ2-5,TRBV30,TRBD1,TGTGCCGTGGGACAGCAAGAGACCCAGTACTTC,CAVGQQETQYF
15,.,TRBJ2-5,TRBV7-2,TRBD2,TGTGCCAGCAGCCCTCGGGAGGAGGGCCAAGAGACCCAGTACTTC,CASSPREEGQETQYF
16,.,TRBJ2-5,TRBV4-2,.,TGTGCCAGCAGCCAAGAGACGGGAGTCGTCCCAGAGACCCAGTACTTC,CASSQETGVVPETQYF
15,.,TRBJ1-5,TRBV10-3,TRBD1,TGTGCCATCAGTGCGGACAGGGCTAGCAATCAGCCCCAGCATTTT,CAISADRASNQPQHF
13,.,TRBJ1-2,TRBV25-1,.,TGTGCCAGCAGTGAATGGGGGAGAGACGGCTACACCTTC,CASSEWGRDGYTF
15,.,TRBJ2-1,TRBV9,TRBD2,TGTGCCAGCAGCATCCGGGGAGGGCCTAATAATGAGCAGTTCTTC,CASSIRGGPNNEQFF
12,.,TRBJ2-7,TRBV30,TRBD1,TGTGCCTGGACAGGGGGCTCCTACGAGCAGTACTTC,CAWTGGSYEQYF
14,few,TRBJ1-1,TRBV29-1,TRBD1,TGCAGCGTGGCAGGGGGCGGTAGGAACACTGAAGCTTTCTTT,CSVAGGGRNTEAFF
16,.,TRBJ2-2,TRBV14,.,TGTGCCAGCACTAACAGGAGGGGACATTACACCGGGGAGCTGTTTTTT,CASTNRRGHYTGELFF
15,.,TRBJ1-4,TRBV7-9,.,TGTGCCAGCAGCTTATCGGCGCAGGTTGGCGAAAAACTGTTTTTT,CASSLSAQVGEKLFF
15,many,TRBJ1-1,TRBV7-9,TRBD1,TGTGCCAGCAGCTTCGAAGGGGACAGGGACACTGAAGCTTTCTTT,CASSFEGDRDTEAFF
15,.,TRBJ1-1,TRBV3-1,TRBD1,TGTGCCAGCAGCCTCCTGACAGGGGGCAAGGGGGAAGCTTTCTTT,CASSLLTGGKGEAFF
13,few,TRBJ1-1,TRBV7-2,.,TGTGCCAGCAGCCCAACAATCGGGACTGAAGCTTTCTTT,CASSPTIGTEAFF